Each of the 5 T cell receptor beta chains below was sequenced from the same sample in a study of vaccination effects on CD4 cells after COVID-19. These TCRs' antigens remain unknown. At the end of about ten days of culture, CD4+ T cells were isolated. Libraries were prepared by immunoSEQ multiplex PCR; TCRdb keeps only in-frame clonotypes and omits some of them. The table lists about 28,000 clones, 50% to 70% of them singletons. Sequencing used CD4+ T cells from PBMCs cultured without peptide, obtained before COVID-19 vaccination. The receptor set was obtained from a human donor who received a COVID-19 vaccine.

The gene calls are TRBV6-7 and TRBJ1-2; TRBD1 agrees at 8 bases. TRBV6-7 is recorded as an ORF, its role being uncertain. After removal of 0 bases from V and 5 bases from J, the junction contained 11 bases not matched to a gene. This CDR3 has 17 amino acids. The CDR3 region is CASSYSPPRQGWYGYTF. In DNA, the CDR3 is TGTGCCAGCAGTTACTCCCCCCCTCGACAGGGGTGGTATGGCTACACCTTC.

The chain is built from TRBV18 and TRBJ2-7, with 9 positions matching TRBD1. The CDR3 is 15 residues long. Germline V gene sequence: CDR1 KGHSH, CDR2 LQKENI. V shed 6 bases, J shed 3 bases, and the junction held 9 bases outside the gene matches. The CDR3 coding sequence is TGTGCCAGCTCTCTAACCCGACAGGGGGGCTACGAGCAGTACTTC. Protein product: CASSLTRQGGYEQYF.

V is TRBV12-3 or TRBV12-4 and J is TRBJ1-2; unclear D gene. This CDR3 spans 12 amino acids. The V end was cut by 3 bases, the J end by 8 bases, with 10 bases between. CDR3 in DNA: TGTGCCAGCAGTTTTTACAGTCGGGGCTACACCTTC. Translation: CASSFYSRGYTF.

The chain joins TRBV5-1 to TRBJ2-6; D may be TRBD1 (6 bases). The V end lost 4 bases, the J end lost 1 base, and 9 bases lay between the germline ends. CDR1 and CDR2 (germline): SGHRS, YFSETQ. The CDR3 extends over 15 amino acids. Here the CDR3 reads CASSNGQSGANVLTF. In DNA form, the CDR3 reads TGCGCCAGCAGCAACGGACAGTCTGGGGCCAACGTCCTGACTTTC.

The chain carries TRBV6-1 and TRBJ1-2; a weak D match, TRBD1 (5 bases). This CDR3 region has 15 residues. Germline values: CDR1 MNHNS, CDR2 SASEGT. V was shortened by 1 base and J by 2 bases, with 11 bases between the two germline ends. The CDR3 loop reads CASSEGRGGNYGYTF. The CDR3 nucleotides are TGTGCCAGCAGTGAAGGACGGGGGGGGAACTATGGCTACACCTTC.